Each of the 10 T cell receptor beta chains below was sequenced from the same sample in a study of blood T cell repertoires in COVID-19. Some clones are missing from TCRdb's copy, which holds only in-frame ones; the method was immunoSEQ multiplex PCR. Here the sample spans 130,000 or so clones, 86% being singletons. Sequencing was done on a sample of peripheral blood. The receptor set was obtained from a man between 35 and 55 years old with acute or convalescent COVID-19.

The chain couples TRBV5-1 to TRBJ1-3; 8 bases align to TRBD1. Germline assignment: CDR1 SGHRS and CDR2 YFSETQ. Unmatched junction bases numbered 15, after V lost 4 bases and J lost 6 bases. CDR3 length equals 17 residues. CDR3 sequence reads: CASSPSGSTGVENTIYF. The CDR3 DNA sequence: TGCGCCAGCAGCCCCTCCGGCTCGACAGGGGTGGAAAACACCATATATTTT. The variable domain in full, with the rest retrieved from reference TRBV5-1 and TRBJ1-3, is KAGVTQTPRYLIKTRGQQVTLSCSPISGHRSVSWYQQTPGQGLQFLFEYFSETQRNKGNFPGRFSGRQFSNSRSEMNVSTLELGDSALYLCASSPSGSTGVENTIYFGEGSWLTVV.

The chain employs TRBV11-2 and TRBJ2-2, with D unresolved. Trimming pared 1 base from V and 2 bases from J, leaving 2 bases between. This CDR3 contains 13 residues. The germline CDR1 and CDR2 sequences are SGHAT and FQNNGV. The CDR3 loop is CASSLANTGELFF. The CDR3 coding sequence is TGTGCCAGCAGCTTAGCAAACACCGGGGAGCTGTTTTTT.

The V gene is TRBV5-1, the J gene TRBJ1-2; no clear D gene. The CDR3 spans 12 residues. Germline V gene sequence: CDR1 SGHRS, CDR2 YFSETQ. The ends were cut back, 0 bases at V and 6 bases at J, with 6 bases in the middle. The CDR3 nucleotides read TGCGCCAGCAGCTTGGCACAGAATGGCTACACCTTC. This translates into CASSLAQNGYTF.

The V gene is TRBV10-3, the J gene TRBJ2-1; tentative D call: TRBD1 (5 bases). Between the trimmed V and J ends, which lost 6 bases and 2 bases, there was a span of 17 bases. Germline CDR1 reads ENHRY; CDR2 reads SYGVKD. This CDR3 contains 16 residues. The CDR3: CAIRSSTGDTYNEQFF. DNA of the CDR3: TGTGCCATCAGATCGTCAACAGGTGACACCTACAATGAGCAGTTCTTC.

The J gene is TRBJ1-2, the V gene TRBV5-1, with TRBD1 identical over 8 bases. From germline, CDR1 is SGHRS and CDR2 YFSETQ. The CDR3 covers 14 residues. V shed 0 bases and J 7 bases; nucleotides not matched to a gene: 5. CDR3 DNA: TGCGCCAGCAGCTTGGACGGGACAGGAGGTGGCTACACCTTC. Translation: CASSLDGTGGGYTF. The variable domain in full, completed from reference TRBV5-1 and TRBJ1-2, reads KAGVTQTPRYLIKTRGQQVTLSCSPISGHRSVSWYQQTPGQGLQFLFEYFSETQRNKGNFPGRFSGRQFSNSRSEMNVSTLELGDSALYLCASSLDGTGGGYTFGSGTRLTVV.

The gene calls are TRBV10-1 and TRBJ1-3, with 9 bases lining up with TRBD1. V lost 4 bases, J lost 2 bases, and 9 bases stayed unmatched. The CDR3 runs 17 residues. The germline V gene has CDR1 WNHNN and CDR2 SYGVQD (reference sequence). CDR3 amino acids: CASSVRDRDFAGNTIYF. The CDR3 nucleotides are TGCGCCAGCAGTGTCCGGGACAGGGACTTCGCTGGAAACACCATATATTTT.

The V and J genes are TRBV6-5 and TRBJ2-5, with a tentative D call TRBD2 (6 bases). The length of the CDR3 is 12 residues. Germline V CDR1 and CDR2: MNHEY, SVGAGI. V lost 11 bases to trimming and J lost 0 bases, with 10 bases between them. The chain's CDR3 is CAAGGYQETQYF. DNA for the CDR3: TGTGCCGCCGGGGGATACCAAGAGACCCAGTACTTC.

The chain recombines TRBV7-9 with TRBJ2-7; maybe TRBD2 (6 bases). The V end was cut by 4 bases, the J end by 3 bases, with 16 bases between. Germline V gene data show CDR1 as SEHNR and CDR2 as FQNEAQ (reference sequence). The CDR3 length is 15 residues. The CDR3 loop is CASSYTGRTYYEQYF. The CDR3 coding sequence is TGTGCCAGCAGCTACACGGGGAGGACTTACTACGAGCAGTACTTC. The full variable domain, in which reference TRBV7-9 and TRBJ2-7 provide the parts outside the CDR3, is DTGVSQNPRHKITKRGQNVTFRCDPISEHNRLYWYRQTLGQGPEFLTYFQNEAQLEKSRLLSDRFSAERPKGSFSTLEIQRTEQGDSAMYLCASSYTGRTYYEQYFGPGTRLTVT.

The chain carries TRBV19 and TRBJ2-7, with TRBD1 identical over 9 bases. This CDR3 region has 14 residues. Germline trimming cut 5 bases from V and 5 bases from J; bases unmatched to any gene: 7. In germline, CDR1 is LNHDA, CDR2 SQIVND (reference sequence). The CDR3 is CASSGRTGEDEQYF. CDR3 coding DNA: TGTGCCAGTAGTGGGCGGACAGGGGAGGACGAGCAGTACTTC.

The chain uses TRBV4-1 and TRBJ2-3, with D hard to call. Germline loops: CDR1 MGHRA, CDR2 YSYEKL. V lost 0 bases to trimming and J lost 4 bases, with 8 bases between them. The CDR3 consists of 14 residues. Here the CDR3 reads CASSQEIESDTQYF. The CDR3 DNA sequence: TGCGCCAGCAGCCAAGAGATAGAATCAGATACGCAGTATTTT.